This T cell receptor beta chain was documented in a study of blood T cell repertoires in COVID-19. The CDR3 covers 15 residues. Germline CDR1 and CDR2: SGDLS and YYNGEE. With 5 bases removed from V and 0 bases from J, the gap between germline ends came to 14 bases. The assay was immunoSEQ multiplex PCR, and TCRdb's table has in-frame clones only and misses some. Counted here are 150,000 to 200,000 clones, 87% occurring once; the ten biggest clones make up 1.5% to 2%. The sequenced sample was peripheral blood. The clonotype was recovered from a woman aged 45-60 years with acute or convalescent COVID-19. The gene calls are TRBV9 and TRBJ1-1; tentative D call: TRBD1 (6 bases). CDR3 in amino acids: CASSSSGDMNTEAFF. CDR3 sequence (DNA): TGTGCCAGCAGTTCCTCTGGGGACATGAACACTGAAGCTTTCTTT.